This is a list of T cell receptor beta chains from one sample in a study of shared clonotypes between healthy human individuals. Data came from immunoSEQ multiplex PCR; TCRdb stores just in-frame clones and leaves some out. Among over 400,000 clones listed, more than 65% were seen once. The sequencing sample was made of PBMCs. These receptors originate from a woman aged 40 to 50 in good health. Some clones in this sample may be carry-over from other donors' samples. Each CDR3 is given with its conserved first and last residue. Each record gives: D gene, V gene, J gene, clone size, CDR3 protein. D genes are given only for firm matches. Clone sizes are given selectively: once, few, many, or a class where the clone is expanded.

TRBD2	TRBV29-1	TRBJ2-1	-	CSVLRLAGGGNEQFF
-	TRBV14	TRBJ1-1	-	CASSQNPALNTEAFF
-	TRBV30	TRBJ1-5	-	CAWTSGASNQPQHF
-	TRBV11-2	TRBJ2-7	once	CASSLNRLRGYF
-	TRBV13	TRBJ2-7	-	CASSARLVGGSYEQYF
-	TRBV6-1	TRBJ1-1	-	CASSEQTGNTEAFF
TRBD2	TRBV28	TRBJ2-1	-	CASSGTSGRASYNEQFF
-	TRBV29-1	TRBJ2-5	-	CSSGVQETQYF
-	TRBV7-2	TRBJ1-4	-	CASSLGAGRGNEKLFF
-	TRBV30	TRBJ1-2	-	CAWSLLMAGLTF